One and the same sample provided the 15 T cell receptor beta chains below, sequenced in a study of T cell responses to AZD1222 COVID-19 vaccine. The protocol was immunoSEQ multiplex PCR, while the TCRdb copy is restricted to in-frame clones and leaves out a portion. The sample gives over 120,000 clones, 92% of which show up once; roughly 3.5% is in the top ten. Specimen: peripheral blood, collected 28 days after the second AZD1222 dose. These receptors originate from an adult who received the AZD1222 COVID-19 vaccine.

The genes are TRBV3-1 (or the pseudogene TRBV3-2) and TRBJ2-7; the match to TRBD2 covers 7 bases. The CDR3 is 13 residues long. V lost 3 bases to trimming and J lost 6 bases; unmatched junction nucleotides: 5. Germline-derived CDR1 and CDR2 are LGHDT and YNNKEL (reference sequence). The CDR3, as DNA: TGTGCCAGCAGCCACGCGGGAGAAGGCGAGCAGTACTTC. This gives the protein CASSHAGEGEQYF.

The chain recombines TRBV5-4 with TRBJ2-1; 7 nucleotides match TRBD1. Germline values: CDR1 SGHNT, CDR2 YYREEE (reference sequence). The CDR3 covers 14 residues. Germline trimming cut 5 bases from V and 3 bases from J; bases unmatched to any gene: 5. This chain's CDR3 is CASRETGYYNEQFF. As DNA, the CDR3 is TGTGCCAGCAGGGAGACAGGGTACTACAATGAGCAGTTCTTC. Combining the CDR3 with reference TRBV5-4 and TRBJ2-1 gives the whole variable domain ETGVTQSPTHLIKTRGQQVTLRCSSQSGHNTVSWYQQALGQGPQFIFQYYREEENGRGNFPPRFSGLQFPNYSSELNVNALELDDSALYLCASRETGYYNEQFFGPGTRLTVL.

This chain connects TRBV3-1 (or the pseudogene TRBV3-2) to TRBJ1-1, with 7 bases fitting TRBD1. V trimming: 2 bases; J trimming: 1 base; junction bases outside the gene matches: 4. The CDR3 length is 15 residues. Per germline, CDR1 LGHDT and CDR2 YNNKEL (reference sequence). For the CDR3, the DNA is TGTGCCAGCAGCCAATGGGGACAGCCGAACACTGAAGCTTTCTTT. Its translation is CASSQWGQPNTEAFF.

The rearrangement links TRBV10-3 to TRBJ2-1; D unclear. Trimming pared 4 bases from V and 10 bases from J, leaving 11 bases between. The CDR3 sequence is 12 residues long. CDR1 and CDR2 (germline): ENHRY, SYGVKD. CDR3 protein: CAISVYGSEQFF. For the CDR3, the DNA is TGTGCCATCAGTGTGTACGGCTCCGAGCAGTTCTTC.

The chain carries TRBV6-5 and TRBJ1-1; D might be TRBD1 (5 bases). Germline CDR1 is MNHEY and CDR2 is SVGAGI. The CDR3 sequence is 13 residues long. V lost 4 bases and J 3 bases, leaving 9 bases between the germline ends. Here the CDR3 reads CASSWDRYTEAFF. CDR3 coding DNA: TGTGCCAGCAGTTGGGACCGCTACACTGAAGCTTTCTTT.

This chain connects TRBV7-9 to TRBJ2-5, with 8 bases matching TRBD1. Germline loops: CDR1 SEHNR, CDR2 FQNEAQ (reference sequence). The CDR3 contains 15 residues. Trimming at V came to 0 bases and at J to 4 bases, leaving 4 bases not matched to a gene. The CDR3 is CASSLAGRGRETQYF. The CDR3 DNA sequence: TGTGCCAGCAGCTTAGCGGGCAGGGGGCGAGAGACCCAGTACTTC.

The V gene is TRBV30, the J gene TRBJ1-2, with no clear D. CDR1 and CDR2 (germline): GTSNPN, SVGIG (reference sequence). The V and J ends lost 4 bases and 1 base respectively, with 10 bases between them. CDR3 length: 13 residues. The CDR3 sequence is CAWIGGNNYGYTF. The CDR3 nucleotides read TGTGCCTGGATTGGAGGGAATAACTATGGCTACACCTTC.

This clone was found once. The chain is built from TRBV18 and TRBJ2-7; 10 bases are a match to TRBD2. The germline CDR1 and CDR2 sequences are KGHSH and LQKENI. The CDR3 is 17 amino acids. The trim removed 3 bases at V and 3 bases at J, leaving 11 bases unmatched. The CDR3 DNA sequence: TGTGCCAGCTCACCGAGCTCAGCGGGAGGGAGTCTCTACGAGCAGTACTTC. Translation: CASSPSSAGGSLYEQYF. The full variable domain, its missing parts supplied by reference TRBV18 and TRBJ2-7, is NAGVMQNPRHLVRRRGQEARLRCSPMKGHSHVYWYRQLPEEGLKFMVYLQKENIIDESGMPKERFSAEFPKEGPSILRIQQVVRGDSAAYFCASSPSSAGGSLYEQYFGPGTRLTVT.

This CDR3 reads CAISGGSNYGYTF. The CDR3 nucleotides are TGTGCCATCTCAGGGGGTTCTAACTATGGCTACACCTTC. The chain uses TRBV28 and TRBJ1-2; 7 nucleotides agree with TRBD1. J gave up 0 bases and V 10 bases, and 5 bases lay outside the gene matches. The CDR3 sequence is 13 residues long. Germline V gene sequence: CDR1 MDHEN, CDR2 SYDVKM.

The rearrangement uses TRBV5-6 and TRBJ2-3; D call uncertain. Per the germline V gene, CDR1 is SGHDT and CDR2 is YYEEEE. The CDR3 runs 14 residues. Trimming cost V 4 bases and J 0 bases, with 9 bases left between them. The CDR3 protein is CASSRDTSTDTQYF. CDR3 in DNA: TGTGCCAGCAGCCGAGACACTAGCACAGATACGCAGTATTTT.

The J gene is TRBJ1-3, the V gene TRBV7-9; D may be TRBD1 (6 bases). With 8 bases removed from V and 2 bases from J, the gap between germline ends came to 13 bases. There are 14 residues in the CDR3. Germline CDR1 and CDR2: SEHNR and FQNEAQ (reference sequence). The DNA of the CDR3 is TGTGCCAGCGGGGTACAGGGAACTGGAAACACCATATATTTT. Translating gives CASGVQGTGNTIYF.

The chain carries TRBV7-3 and TRBJ1-4; D is uncertain. Germline CDR1 is SGHTA and CDR2 is FQGTGA. V shed 0 bases and J shed 8 bases, with 7 bases lying between them. The CDR3 is 13 residues long. The CDR3 region has the DNA TGTGCCAGCAGCTTAACTGCGGGGGAAAAACTGTTTTTT. Its protein product is CASSLTAGEKLFF.

The rearrangement joins TRBV7-2 to TRBJ1-2, with 9 positions matching TRBD1. After removal of 5 bases from V and 8 bases from J, the junction contained 6 bases not matched to a gene. This CDR3 contains 13 residues. Germline-derived CDR1 and CDR2 are SGHTA and FQGNSA. The CDR3 protein is CASSGTGNNGYTF. The CDR3 nucleotides read TGTGCCAGCAGCGGGACAGGGAATAACGGCTACACCTTC. The variable domain in full, completed from reference TRBV7-2 and TRBJ1-2, reads GAGVSQSPSNKVTEKGKDVELRCDPISGHTALYWYRQSLGQGLEFLIYFQGNSAPDKSGLPSDRFSAERTGGSVSTLTIQRTQQEDSAVYLCASSGTGNNGYTFGSGTRLTVV.

This rearrangement joins TRBV7-2 to TRBJ1-1; D may be TRBD1 (5 bases). The CDR3 runs 12 residues. Germline V gives CDR1 SGHTA, CDR2 FQGNSA. Trimming took off 6 bases at V and 3 bases at J, with 8 bases between the two ends. The DNA of the CDR3 is TGTGCCAGCAGGGACATCTACACTGAAGCTTTCTTT. This translates into CASRDIYTEAFF.

The chain has TRBV7-3 and TRBJ2-7, with D perhaps assigned TRBD1 or TRBD2 (5 bases each). Trimming left V 2 bases short and J 0 bases short, with 11 bases between. This CDR3 comprises 15 residues. The germline V gene encodes CDR1 SGHTA and CDR2 FQGTGA. This CDR3 reads CASSLLSGASYEQYF. CDR3 DNA sequence: TGTGCCAGCAGCTTATTATCCGGGGCCTCCTACGAGCAGTACTTC.